This T cell receptor beta chain was recovered during a study of blood T cells in healthy people across ages. Trimming took 8 bases from V and 9 from J; bases not matched to a gene: 16. The CDR3 has 16 amino acids. A remark on this clonotype: Its antigen is unidentified.

Findings of the study overall: Naive CD4+ cell counts and diversity both ran higher in long-lived than in aged donors. Unsorted PBMC material precluded a definitive naive versus antigen-experienced comparison.

It was with a sample-barcoded 5' primer and a J-beta primer mix that a second PCR of about 6 to 12 cycles was run. Each cDNA molecule was tagged by a template-switch adaptor that had 12 random nucleotides. TCRdb reanalysed the 5' RACE reads using MiXCR and keeps one entry per CDR3 protein. The profile shows over a million distinct CDR3 sequences, 40% to 45% of them singletons. The chain uses TRBV12-3 or TRBV12-4 and TRBJ2-2; 9 bases match TRBD1. This clonotype was sampled from a woman aged 55-69 years in good health. The specimen sequenced was blood. CDR3: CASLGIGTGLKRELFF. The CDR3 DNA sequence: TGTGCCAGCCTAGGAATAGGGACAGGGTTAAAGCGGGAGCTGTTTTTT.